This entry lists 29 T cell receptor beta chains sequenced from one sample in a study of blood T cell repertoires in COVID-19 (dated by TCRdb to 2018 to 2020). Receptor amplification or capture employed the immunoSEQ multiplex PCR assay. Not all clones reach the TCRdb copy of this immuneACCESS table, which keeps in-frame sequences only. Checked studies attribute under half of the gap to unresolved V genes and leave the rest unexplained. This sample has over 250,000 clones in its table, and roughly nine tenths of those were observed once. Of the sample, about 2% is held by the ten largest clones. Sequencing was performed on PBMCs or T cells enriched from blood (not recorded which). These receptors came from an older woman who had recovered from COVID-19.

This rearrangement joins TRBV6-5 to TRBJ1-5, with 8 bases that match TRBD1. Germline V gives CDR1 MNHEY, CDR2 SVGAGI. This CDR3 region has 14 residues. V shed 6 bases and J 3 bases; nucleotides not matched to a gene: 4. The CDR3 loop reads CASSRQGFNQPQHF. The CDR3 DNA sequence: TGTGCCAGCAGCAGACAGGGGTTCAATCAGCCCCAGCATTTT.

This clone was seen only once. DNA for the CDR3: TGCGCCAGCAGCCCCGGGACAGCAGCGGCCAATGAGCAGTTCTTC. Translating gives CASSPGTAAANEQFF. V usage is TRBV5-1 and J usage is TRBJ2-1; TRBD1 agrees at 7 bases. The CDR3 is 15 residues long. Per germline, CDR1 SGHRS and CDR2 YFSETQ. Trimming cost V 4 bases and J 6 bases; bases outside gene matches: 10.

Only one count was recorded for this clone. V usage is TRBV15 and J usage is TRBJ2-1; D gene ambiguous. Trimming took off 1 base at V and 7 bases at J, with 8 bases between the two ends. The CDR3 contains 13 residues. Germline-derived CDR1 and CDR2 are LNHNV and YYDKDF (reference sequence). For the CDR3, the DNA is TGTGCCACCAGCAGAGGAACGGGTAATGAGCAGTTCTTC. As protein: CATSRGTGNEQFF.

The V call is TRBV28, the J call TRBJ1-5; 7 bases are shared with TRBD1. Germline V lookup: CDR1 MDHEN, CDR2 SYDVKM. Trimming removed 6 bases from V and 3 bases from J; junction bases left unmatched: 5. The CDR3 contains 14 residues. Here the CDR3 reads CASRSGQLNQPQHF. The CDR3, as DNA: TGTGCCAGCAGATCGGGACAGCTCAATCAGCCCCAGCATTTT.

The chain links TRBV5-1 to TRBJ1-2, with D perhaps matching TRBD1 (6 bases). CDR3 length equals 14 residues. Germline CDR1 is SGHRS and CDR2 is YFSETQ. V was cut by 3 bases and J by 8 bases, with 17 bases left in between. The DNA for the CDR3 is TGCGCCAGCAGCTGGGGAGGGGGAAGCGACGGCTACACCTTC. Its protein product is CASSWGGGSDGYTF.

The rearrangement joins TRBV2 to TRBJ1-1, with 8 bases identical to TRBD1. The CDR3 has 15 residues. J lost 10 bases, V lost 6 bases, and 16 bases had no gene match. The germline V gene encodes CDR1 SNHLY and CDR2 FYNNEI. The CDR3 nucleotides read TGTGCCAGCAGCCCTCCCCGGGACAGGTATAGAGGAGCTTTCTTT. Amino acid sequence: CASSPPRDRYRGAFF.

V usage is TRBV15 and J usage is TRBJ2-7, with D perhaps matching TRBD1 (7 bases). From germline, CDR1 is LNHNV and CDR2 YYDKDF (reference sequence). The CDR3 runs 15 residues. The ends were cut back, 4 bases at V and 5 bases at J, with 18 bases in the middle. The chain's CDR3 is CATSTTRRRGHEQYF. CDR3 DNA sequence: TGTGCCACCAGCACTACCCGACGGAGGGGGCACGAGCAGTACTTC.

This sequence joins TRBV6-5 and TRBJ1-1; D ambiguous. V lost 8 bases to trimming and J lost 1 base, with 17 bases between them. The CDR3 is 15 residues long. The V gene's germline CDR1 is MNHEY and CDR2 SVGAGI. The CDR3 loop is CASDPQPGTNTEAFF. CDR3 nucleotide sequence: TGTGCCAGCGACCCTCAACCGGGAACGAACACTGAAGCTTTCTTT.

This clone was counted between two and nine times. The chain employs TRBV7-9 and TRBJ2-7; 11 bases fit TRBD2. This CDR3 has 14 amino acids. Germline V gene data show CDR1 as SEHNR and CDR2 as FQNEAQ (reference sequence). V trimming: 4 bases; J trimming: 4 bases; junction bases outside the gene matches: 3. The CDR3 region is CASSSGTSGYEQYF. The CDR3 DNA sequence: TGTGCCAGCAGCTCCGGGACTAGCGGTTACGAGCAGTACTTC.

The V gene is TRBV18, the J gene TRBJ1-6, with D possibly matching TRBD1 (5 bases). Germline-derived CDR1 and CDR2 are KGHSH and LQKENI. Trimming took off 4 bases at V and 3 bases at J, with 7 bases between the two ends. The CDR3 length is 14 residues. CDR3 in DNA: TGTGCCAGCTCACGCGACAGCTATAATTCACCCCTCCACTTT. Translation gives CASSRDSYNSPLHF.

This rearrangement joins TRBV4-1 to TRBJ2-5, with D tentatively TRBD1 (6 bases). CDR1 is MGHRA, CDR2 YSYEKL, per germline. Trimming pared 5 bases from V and 0 bases from J, leaving 19 bases between. This CDR3 has 17 residues. The CDR3 here is CASSTRPDQGNQETQYF. CDR3 in DNA: TGCGCCAGCAGCACACGACCCGACCAGGGGAACCAAGAGACCCAGTACTTC.

The rearrangement joins TRBV30 to TRBJ2-3; the match to TRBD1 covers 7 bases. Germline V gene lookup returns CDR1 GTSNPN and CDR2 SVGIG (reference sequence). Trimming removed 3 bases from V and 1 base from J; junction bases left unmatched: 10. This CDR3 has 16 amino acids. The CDR3 sequence is CAWSRTGVHGTDTQYF. The CDR3 region has the DNA TGTGCCTGGAGCCGAACAGGGGTCCACGGCACAGATACGCAGTATTTT.

The chain couples TRBV30 to TRBJ1-6, with a possible D match to TRBD1 (5 bases). Looked up from germline, CDR1 is GTSNPN and CDR2 is SVGIG (reference sequence). The CDR3 length is 13 residues. Trimming removed 7 bases at V and 7 bases at J, with 14 bases between. The CDR3, as DNA: TGTGCCTCCCAAACAGGTGGAAATTCACCCCTCCACTTT. This sequence encodes CASQTGGNSPLHF.

This chain uses TRBV18 with TRBJ1-5; TRBD1 is a possible D gene (5 bases). Trimming shortened V by 3 bases and J by 1 base, and 10 bases separated the two germline ends. Germline V gene sequence: CDR1 KGHSH, CDR2 LQKENI. The CDR3 sequence is 15 residues long. The CDR3 here is CASSPGQPSNQPQHF. CDR3 nucleotides: TGTGCCAGCTCACCTGGACAACCAAGCAATCAGCCCCAGCATTTT.

The chain is built from TRBV30 and TRBJ1-3; no clear D. The CDR3 extends over 14 amino acids. V was pared by 0 bases and J by 2 bases, with 8 bases between. The germline gives CDR1 GTSNPN, CDR2 SVGIG (reference sequence). CDR3 region: CAWSVHGTGNTIYF. The DNA of the CDR3 is TGTGCCTGGAGTGTACACGGGACTGGAAACACCATATATTTT.

The chain carries TRBV14 and TRBJ1-4; tentative D call: TRBD1 (6 bases). CDR3 length: 15 residues. V was shortened by 5 bases and J by 2 bases, with 12 bases between the two germline ends. Germline loops: CDR1 SGHDN, CDR2 FVKESK. The CDR3 DNA sequence: TGTGCCAGCAGCGCTAGGACAGTGACTAATGAAAAACTGTTTTTT. Encoded protein: CASSARTVTNEKLFF.

This sequence joins TRBV2 and TRBJ1-2; TRBD1 aligns across 12 bases. Germline CDR1 reads SNHLY; CDR2 reads FYNNEI. The CDR3 contains 16 residues. Trimming at V came to 8 bases and at J to 6 bases, leaving 13 bases not matched to a gene. CDR3 region: CASLMSGTGGVHGYTF. In DNA form, the CDR3 reads TGTGCCAGCCTTATGTCCGGGACAGGGGGCGTCCATGGCTACACCTTC.

The chain couples TRBV5-1 to TRBJ2-1, with TRBD2 identical over 10 bases. V trimming: 6 bases; J trimming: 4 bases; junction bases outside the gene matches: 7. CDR1 is SGHRS and CDR2 is YFSETQ in the germline V gene. The CDR3 length is 15 residues. The CDR3 sequence is CASTHGTSEYNEQFF. The CDR3 DNA is TGCGCCAGCACCCACGGGACTAGCGAGTACAATGAGCAGTTCTTC.

This clone was found a few times. This chain uses TRBV7-2 with TRBJ2-2; D unresolved. Trimming removed 5 bases at V and 4 bases at J, with 5 bases between. From germline, CDR1 is SGHTA and CDR2 FQGNSA. The CDR3 covers 12 residues. Here the CDR3 reads CASSLLTGELFF. The CDR3 nucleotides are TGTGCCAGCAGCCTCCTCACCGGGGAGCTGTTTTTT.

The chain has TRBV29-1 and TRBJ2-2; TRBD2 matches at 7 bases. CDR1 is SQVTM and CDR2 is ANQGSEA in the germline V gene. There are 15 residues in the CDR3. The trim removed 4 bases at V and 2 bases at J, leaving 7 bases unmatched. CDR3 DNA sequence: TGCAGCGTTGGCCAAGCGGGGCTTAACACCGGGGAGCTGTTTTTT. Amino acid sequence: CSVGQAGLNTGELFF.

The CDR3 DNA reads as TGCGCCAGCAGTGAGTCAGTCGCCGGCTCTGGAAACACCATATATTTT. Protein: CASSESVAGSGNTIYF. V usage is TRBV10-1 and J usage is TRBJ1-3; D gene ambiguous. Germline lookup yields CDR1 WNHNN and CDR2 SYGVQD (reference sequence). Trimming shortened V by 0 bases and J by 0 bases, and 9 bases separated the two germline ends. The CDR3 runs to 16 residues.

The chain couples TRBV6-2 or TRBV6-3 to TRBJ1-1; no firm D call. This CDR3 contains 12 residues. Germline V gives CDR1 MNHEY, CDR2 SVGEGT. With 6 bases removed from V and 6 bases from J, the gap between germline ends came to 11 bases. CDR3: CASSQRVPEAFF. CDR3 DNA: TGTGCCAGCAGCCAGAGGGTGCCTGAAGCTTTCTTT.

The rearrangement joins TRBV29-1 to TRBJ2-7; the match to TRBD1 covers 11 bases. Germline-derived CDR1 and CDR2 are SQVTM and ANQGSEA. CDR3 length: 12 amino acids. The CDR3 protein is CRGTGGSYEQYF. The CDR3 nucleotides read TGCAGGGGGACAGGGGGTTCCTACGAGCAGTACTTC.

The chain uses TRBV7-2 and TRBJ2-7, with a tentative D call TRBD1 (5 bases). Germline V gene lookup returns CDR1 SGHTA and CDR2 FQGNSA. The length of the CDR3 is 15 residues. Trimming stripped 2 bases from V and 2 bases from J, with 13 bases between. CDR3 coding DNA: TGTGCCAGCAGCTTATCCCCGATGACAGCCTACGAGCAGTACTTC. Its protein is CASSLSPMTAYEQYF.

This clone has just one count. V is TRBV7-9 and J is TRBJ2-1, with 11 bases identical to TRBD2. This CDR3 is built from 18 residues. Germline lookup yields CDR1 SEHNR and CDR2 FQNEAQ (reference sequence). The V segment lost 0 bases and the J segment 3 bases; nucleotides outside the gene matches: 7. The CDR3 nucleotides read TGTGCCAGCAGCTTAGCCCACGGGACTAGCGGAAACTACAATGAGCAGTTCTTC. As protein: CASSLAHGTSGNYNEQFF.

V and J are TRBV23-1 and TRBJ2-4; 7 bases are a match to TRBD1. TRBV23-1 is labeled an ORF, and its function is uncertain. There are 14 residues in the CDR3. The junction had 5 bases not matched to a gene; V was cut back by 2 bases and J by 7 bases. The CDR3: CASSQTGQCNIQYF. CDR3 in DNA: TGCGCCAGCAGTCAAACGGGACAGTGTAACATTCAGTACTTC.

The rearrangement uses TRBV30 and TRBJ2-3, with a tentative D call TRBD1 (5 bases). The CDR3 length is 14 residues. V was shortened by 4 bases and J by 4 bases, with 15 bases between the two germline ends. Looked up from germline, CDR1 is GTSNPN and CDR2 is SVGIG (reference sequence). The CDR3: CAWNRGLGADTQYF. CDR3 DNA sequence: TGTGCCTGGAATCGCGGTTTAGGGGCAGATACGCAGTATTTT.

This rearrangement joins TRBV2 to TRBJ1-2, with TRBD1 identical over 10 bases. The V segment lost 2 bases and the J segment 8 bases; nucleotides outside the gene matches: 11. The CDR3 runs 16 residues. CDR1 and CDR2 (germline): SNHLY, FYNNEI. The CDR3, as DNA: TGTGCCAGCAGTGAAAGGAGGGGACAGGGGAATAAAGGCTACACCTTC. Protein sequence: CASSERRGQGNKGYTF.

This chain joins TRBV11-2 and TRBJ2-6; a weak D match, TRBD2 (5 bases). V lost 5 bases to trimming and J lost 2 bases, with 10 bases between them. In germline, CDR1 is SGHAT, CDR2 FQNNGV. CDR3 size: 15 residues. CDR3 bases: TGTGCCAGCAGCAAAGGACTTCCTGGGGCCAACGTCCTGACTTTC. As protein: CASSKGLPGANVLTF.